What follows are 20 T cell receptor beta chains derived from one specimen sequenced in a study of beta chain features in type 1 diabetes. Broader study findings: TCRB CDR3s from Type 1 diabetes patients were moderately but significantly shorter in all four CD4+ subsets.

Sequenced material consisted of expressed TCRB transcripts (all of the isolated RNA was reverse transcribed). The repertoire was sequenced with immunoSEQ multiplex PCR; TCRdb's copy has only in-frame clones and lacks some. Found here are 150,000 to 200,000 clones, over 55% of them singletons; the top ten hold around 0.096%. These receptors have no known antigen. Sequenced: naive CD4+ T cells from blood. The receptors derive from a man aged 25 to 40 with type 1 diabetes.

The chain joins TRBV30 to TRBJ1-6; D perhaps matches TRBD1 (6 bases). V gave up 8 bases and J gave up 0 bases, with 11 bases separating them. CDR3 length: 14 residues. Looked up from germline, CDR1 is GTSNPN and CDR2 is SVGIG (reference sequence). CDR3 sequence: CALDRSSYNSPLHF. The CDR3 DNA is TGTGCCCTCGACAGGAGCTCCTATAATTCACCCCTCCACTTT.

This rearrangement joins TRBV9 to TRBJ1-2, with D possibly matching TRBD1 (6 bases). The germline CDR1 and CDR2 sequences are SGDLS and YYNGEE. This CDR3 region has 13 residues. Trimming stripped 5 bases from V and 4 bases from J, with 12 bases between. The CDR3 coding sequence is TGTGCCAGCAGTGCCCAGGGGATCTATGGCTACACCTTC. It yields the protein CASSAQGIYGYTF.

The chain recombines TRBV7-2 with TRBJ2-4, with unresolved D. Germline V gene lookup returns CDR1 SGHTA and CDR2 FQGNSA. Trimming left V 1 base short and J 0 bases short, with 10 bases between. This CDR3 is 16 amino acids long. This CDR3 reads CASSLVPILAKNIQYF. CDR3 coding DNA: TGTGCCAGCAGCTTAGTTCCTATACTAGCCAAAAACATTCAGTACTTC.

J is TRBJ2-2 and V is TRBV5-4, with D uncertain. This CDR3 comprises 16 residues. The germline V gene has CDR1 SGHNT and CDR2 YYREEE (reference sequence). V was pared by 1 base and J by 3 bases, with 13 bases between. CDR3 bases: TGTGCCAGCAGCTTGAATTCCGACAAGTACACCGGGGAGCTGTTTTTT. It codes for CASSLNSDKYTGELFF.

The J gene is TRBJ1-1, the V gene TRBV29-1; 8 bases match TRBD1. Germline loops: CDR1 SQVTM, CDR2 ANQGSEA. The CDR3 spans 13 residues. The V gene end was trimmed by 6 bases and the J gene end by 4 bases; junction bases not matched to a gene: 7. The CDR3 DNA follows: TGCAGCGTCGCCACAGGGGGTGCCACTGAAGCTTTCTTT. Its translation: CSVATGGATEAFF.

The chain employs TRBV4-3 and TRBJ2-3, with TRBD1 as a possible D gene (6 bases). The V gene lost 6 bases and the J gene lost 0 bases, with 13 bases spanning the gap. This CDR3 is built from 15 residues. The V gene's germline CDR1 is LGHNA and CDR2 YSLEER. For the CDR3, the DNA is TGCGCCAGCAGAATACAGGGATACAGCACAGATACGCAGTATTTT. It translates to CASRIQGYSTDTQYF.

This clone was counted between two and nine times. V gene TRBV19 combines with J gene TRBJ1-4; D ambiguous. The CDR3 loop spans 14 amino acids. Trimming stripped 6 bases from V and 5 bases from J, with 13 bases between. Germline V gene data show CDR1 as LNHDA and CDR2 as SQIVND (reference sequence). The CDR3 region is CASRVGTENEKLFF. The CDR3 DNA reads TGTGCCAGTAGGGTGGGAACGGAGAATGAAAAACTGTTTTTT.

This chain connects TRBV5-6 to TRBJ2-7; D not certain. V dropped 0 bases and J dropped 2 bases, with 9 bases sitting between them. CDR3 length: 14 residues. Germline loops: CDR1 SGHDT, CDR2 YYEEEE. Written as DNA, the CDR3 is TGTGCCAGCAGCTTGGACATTAGCACCTACGAGCAGTACTTC. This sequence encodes CASSLDISTYEQYF.

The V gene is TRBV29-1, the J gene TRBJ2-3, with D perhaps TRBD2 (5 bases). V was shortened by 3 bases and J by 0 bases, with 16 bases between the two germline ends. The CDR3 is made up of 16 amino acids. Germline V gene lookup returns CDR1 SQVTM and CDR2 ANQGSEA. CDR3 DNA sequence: TGCAGCGTTGAGAGGGTAGCTTCCGCAAGCACAGATACGCAGTATTTT. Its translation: CSVERVASASTDTQYF.

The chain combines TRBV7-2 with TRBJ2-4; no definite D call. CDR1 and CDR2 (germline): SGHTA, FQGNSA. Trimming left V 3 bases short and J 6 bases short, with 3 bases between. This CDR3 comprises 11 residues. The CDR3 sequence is CASSFLNIQYF. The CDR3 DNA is TGTGCCAGCAGCTTTCTAAACATTCAGTACTTC.

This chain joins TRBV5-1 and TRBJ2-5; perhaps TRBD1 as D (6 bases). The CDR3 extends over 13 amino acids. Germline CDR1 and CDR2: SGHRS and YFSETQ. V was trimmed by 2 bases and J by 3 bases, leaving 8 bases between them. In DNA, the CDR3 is TGCGCCAGCAGCTTTCCAGGGGAAGAGACCCAGTACTTC. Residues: CASSFPGEETQYF.

In DNA, the CDR3 is TGCAGCGCTTACAGTGACAGGGGAAATGAAAAACTGTTTTTT. This encodes CSAYSDRGNEKLFF. This chain connects TRBV29-1 to TRBJ1-4; the match to TRBD1 covers 8 bases. The V gene end was trimmed by 7 bases and the J gene end by 5 bases; junction bases not matched to a gene: 9. The CDR3 length is 14 residues. Germline V gene data show CDR1 as SQVTM and CDR2 as ANQGSEA.

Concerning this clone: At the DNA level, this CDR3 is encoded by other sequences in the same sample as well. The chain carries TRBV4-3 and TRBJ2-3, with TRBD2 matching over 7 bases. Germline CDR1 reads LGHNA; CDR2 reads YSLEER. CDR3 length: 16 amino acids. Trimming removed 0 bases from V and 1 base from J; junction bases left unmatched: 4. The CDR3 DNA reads TGCGCCAGCAGCCAAGATGCGAGCGGGGGCACAGATACGCAGTATTTT. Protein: CASSQDASGGTDTQYF.

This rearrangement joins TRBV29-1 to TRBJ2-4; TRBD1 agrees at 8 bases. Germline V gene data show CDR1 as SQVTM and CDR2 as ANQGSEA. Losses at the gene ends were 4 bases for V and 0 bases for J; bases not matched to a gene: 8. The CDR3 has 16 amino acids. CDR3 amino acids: CSVADRGDIAKNIQYF. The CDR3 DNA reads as TGCAGCGTTGCTGACAGGGGAGACATAGCCAAAAACATTCAGTACTTC.

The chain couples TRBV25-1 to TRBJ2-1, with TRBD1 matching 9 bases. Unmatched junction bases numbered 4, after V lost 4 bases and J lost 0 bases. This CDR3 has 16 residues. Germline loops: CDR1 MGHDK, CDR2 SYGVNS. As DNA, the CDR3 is TGTGCCAGCAGTGGGGACAGGGTTTACTCCTACAATGAGCAGTTCTTC. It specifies CASSGDRVYSYNEQFF.

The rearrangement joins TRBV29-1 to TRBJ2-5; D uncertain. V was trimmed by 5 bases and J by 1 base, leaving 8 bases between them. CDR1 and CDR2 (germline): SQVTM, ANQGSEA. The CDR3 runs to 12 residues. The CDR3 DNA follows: TGCAGCGTTCAGGAGTCCCAAGAGACCCAGTACTTC. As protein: CSVQESQETQYF.

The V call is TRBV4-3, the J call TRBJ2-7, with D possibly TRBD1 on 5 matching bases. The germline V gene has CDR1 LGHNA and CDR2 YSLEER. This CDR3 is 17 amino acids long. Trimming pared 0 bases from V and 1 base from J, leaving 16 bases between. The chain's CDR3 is CASSQDTSRASSYEQYF. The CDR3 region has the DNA TGCGCCAGCAGCCAAGATACGAGCAGGGCCTCATCCTACGAGCAGTACTTC.

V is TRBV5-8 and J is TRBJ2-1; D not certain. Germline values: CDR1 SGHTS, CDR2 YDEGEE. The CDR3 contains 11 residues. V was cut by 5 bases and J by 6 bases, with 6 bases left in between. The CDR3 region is CASRSVNEQFF. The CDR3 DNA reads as TGTGCCAGCAGGTCGGTCAATGAGCAGTTCTTC.

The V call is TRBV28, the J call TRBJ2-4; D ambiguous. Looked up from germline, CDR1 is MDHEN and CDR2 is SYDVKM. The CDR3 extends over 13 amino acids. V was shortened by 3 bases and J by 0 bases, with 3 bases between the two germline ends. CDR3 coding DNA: TGTGCCAGCAGTTTGCTAGCCAAAAACATTCAGTACTTC. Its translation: CASSLLAKNIQYF.

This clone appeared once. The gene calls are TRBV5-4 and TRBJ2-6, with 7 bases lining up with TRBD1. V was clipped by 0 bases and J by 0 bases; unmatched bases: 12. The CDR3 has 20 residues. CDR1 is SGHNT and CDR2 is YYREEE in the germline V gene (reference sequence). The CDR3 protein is CASSLARPGQQLSGANVLTF. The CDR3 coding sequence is TGTGCCAGCAGCTTGGCCAGACCGGGACAGCAGCTCTCTGGGGCCAACGTCCTGACTTTC. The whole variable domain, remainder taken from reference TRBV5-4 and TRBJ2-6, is ETGVTQSPTHLIKTRGQQVTLRCSSQSGHNTVSWYQQALGQGPQFIFQYYREEENGRGNFPPRFSGLQFPNYSSELNVNALELDDSALYLCASSLARPGQQLSGANVLTFGAGSRLTVL.